A single sample gave rise to the 2 T cell receptor beta chains below, sequenced in a study of CD8 T cells in ankylosing spondylitis. MiXCR, applied by TCRdb to the 5' RACE reads, yields one record per CDR3 protein. Found here are 150,000 to 200,000 distinct CDR3 sequences, 10% to 15% of them singletons; the top ten hold about 10%. The source material was blood, either unsorted or a sorted T cell fraction (not recorded which). These receptors came from a female donor with ankylosing spondylitis or in good health (not recorded which).

Comments on this clonotype: A much larger clone is a single base away; this may be a read error. The genes are TRBV7-3 and TRBJ2-6; D might be TRBD1 (5 bases). This CDR3 contains 13 residues. From germline, CDR1 is SGHTA and CDR2 FQGTGA. For the CDR3, the DNA is TGTGCCAGCAGGGCTTCTGGGGCCAACGTCCCGACTTTC. Protein sequence: CASRASGANVPTF.

This clonotype showed up many times. The chain couples TRBV20-1 to TRBJ1-2; 8 bases line up with TRBD1. CDR1 DFQATT and CDR2 SNEGSKA come from the germline V gene (reference sequence). Germline trimming cut 4 bases from V and 4 bases from J; bases unmatched to any gene: 11. This CDR3 is 15 amino acids long. The CDR3 DNA is TGCAGTGCTAAGGTTGAGGACAGGGAAAGCTATGGCTACACCTTC. Its protein product is CSAKVEDRESYGYTF.